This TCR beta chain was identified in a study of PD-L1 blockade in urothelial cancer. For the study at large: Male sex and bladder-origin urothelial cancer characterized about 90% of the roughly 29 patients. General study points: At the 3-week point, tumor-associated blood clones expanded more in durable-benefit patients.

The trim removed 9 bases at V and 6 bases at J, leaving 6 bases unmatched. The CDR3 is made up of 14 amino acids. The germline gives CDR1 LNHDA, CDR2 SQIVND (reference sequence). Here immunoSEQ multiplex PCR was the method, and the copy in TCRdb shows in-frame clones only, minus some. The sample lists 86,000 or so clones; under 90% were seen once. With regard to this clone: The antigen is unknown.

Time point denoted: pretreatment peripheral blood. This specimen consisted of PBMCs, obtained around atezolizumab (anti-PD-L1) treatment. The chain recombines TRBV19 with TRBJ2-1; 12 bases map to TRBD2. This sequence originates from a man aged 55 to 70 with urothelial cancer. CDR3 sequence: CASRTSGVFNEQFF. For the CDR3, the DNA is TGTGCCAGCCGGACTAGCGGGGTGTTCAATGAGCAGTTCTTC.